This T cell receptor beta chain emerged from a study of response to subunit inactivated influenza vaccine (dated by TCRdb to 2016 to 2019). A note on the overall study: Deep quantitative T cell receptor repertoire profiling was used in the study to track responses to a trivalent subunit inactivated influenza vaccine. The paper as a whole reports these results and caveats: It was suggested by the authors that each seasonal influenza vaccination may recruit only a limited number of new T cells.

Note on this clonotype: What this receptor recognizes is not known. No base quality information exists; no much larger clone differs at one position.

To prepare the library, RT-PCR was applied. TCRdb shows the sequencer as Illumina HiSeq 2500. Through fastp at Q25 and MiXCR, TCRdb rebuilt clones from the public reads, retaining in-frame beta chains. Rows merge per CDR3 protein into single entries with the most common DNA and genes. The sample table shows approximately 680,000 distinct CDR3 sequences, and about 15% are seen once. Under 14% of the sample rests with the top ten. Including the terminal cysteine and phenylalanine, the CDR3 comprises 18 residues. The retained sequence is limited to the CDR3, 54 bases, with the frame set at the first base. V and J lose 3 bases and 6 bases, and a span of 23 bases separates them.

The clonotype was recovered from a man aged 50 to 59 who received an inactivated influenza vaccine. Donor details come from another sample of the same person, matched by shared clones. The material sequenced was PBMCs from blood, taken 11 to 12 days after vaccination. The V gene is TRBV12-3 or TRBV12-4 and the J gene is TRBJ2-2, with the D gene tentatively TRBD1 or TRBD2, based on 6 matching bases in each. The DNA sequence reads TGTGCCAGCAGTTTCAGCCCTGGGGGGCCGGGGATCGCCGGGGAGCTGTTTTTT. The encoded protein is CASSFSPGGPGIAGELFF.